One and the same sample provided the 10 T cell receptor beta chains below, sequenced in a study of spatial heterogeneity in lung cancer. These receptors lack a known antigen. Study-level findings and limits: Counts that tracked tumor mutation counts were those of expanded intratumoral alpha and beta TCRs.

The time point denotes: sample taken at primary tumor resection. TCRdb reprocessed the 5' RACE reads with MiXCR, giving one entry per CDR3 protein. The sample yields some 4,800 distinct CDR3 sequences, 9.5% to 15% seen once. This specimen consisted of lung tumor tissue, obtained at surgery. The receptors come from a male donor with early-stage non-small cell lung cancer.

This clonotype was counted many times. The library was designed around alpha chains, so this beta chain is a stray read whose abundance carries little weight. The genes are TRBV7-2 and TRBJ2-7; 10 bases align to TRBD1. This CDR3 spans 14 amino acids. The junction had 3 bases not matched to a gene; V was cut back by 3 bases and J by 4 bases. Germline V lookup: CDR1 SGHTA, CDR2 FQGNSA. For the CDR3, the DNA is TGTGCCAGCAGCTTCGACAGGGGGCAATACGAGCAGTACTTC. Its translation is CASSFDRGQYEQYF.

By share, this clonotype counts as medium-sized. This beta chain is a stray sequence in a library constructed for alpha chains; its clone size is not meaningful. The J gene is TRBJ2-2, the V gene TRBV10-3; D might be TRBD2 (5 bases). Germline lookup yields CDR1 ENHRY and CDR2 SYGVKD. With 8 bases removed from V and 2 bases from J, the gap between germline ends came to 18 bases. CDR3 length equals 16 residues. CDR3 DNA sequence: TGTGCCATCTACGTAGCGCAGACTGCAAACACCGGGGAGCTGTTTTTT. Its translation: CAIYVAQTANTGELFF.

By share, this clonotype ranks as medium-sized. Being off target in a library aimed at alpha chains, this beta chain has a size of little meaning. The chain has TRBV24-1 and TRBJ2-7; a weak D match, TRBD2 (6 bases). The CDR3 runs 16 residues. With 3 bases removed from V and 5 bases from J, the gap between germline ends came to 19 bases. Germline values: CDR1 KGHDR, CDR2 SFDVKD. This chain's CDR3 is CATSDGRQVGVNEQYF. The CDR3 DNA reads TGTGCCACCAGTGATGGGAGGCAGGTCGGGGTGAACGAGCAGTACTTC.

This clonotype was counted at least ten times. The size of this beta chain means little, since it is a stray read in a library made for alpha chains. V usage is TRBV7-9 and J usage is TRBJ2-5; 8 bases match TRBD1. Germline-derived CDR1 and CDR2 are SEHNR and FQNEAQ (reference sequence). CDR3 length: 13 amino acids. The V and J ends lost 6 bases and 4 bases, in that order; junction bases with no gene match: 4. The chain's CDR3 is CASRRTGIETQYF. CDR3 coding DNA: TGTGCCAGCAGACGGACAGGGATAGAGACCCAGTACTTC.

Within the sample, this clonotype is large (0.1 to 1%). This beta chain came through as a stray read in a library set up for alpha chains, and its size says little. V is TRBV7-3 and J is TRBJ2-1, with 13 bases matching TRBD2. The germline CDR1 and CDR2 sequences are SGHTA and FQGTGA. J gave up 8 bases and V 2 bases, and 6 bases lay outside the gene matches. The CDR3 is 16 residues long. This chain's CDR3 is CASSLHTSGRADEQFF. In DNA, the CDR3 is TGTGCCAGCAGCTTACATACTAGCGGGAGGGCCGATGAGCAGTTCTTC.

This clonotype was observed many times. Being off target in a library aimed at alpha chains, this beta chain has a size of little meaning. This chain uses TRBV29-1 with TRBJ2-7, with 9 bases lining up with TRBD2. Germline loops: CDR1 SQVTM, CDR2 ANQGSEA. The CDR3 contains 14 residues. The V gene end was trimmed by 4 bases and the J gene end by 0 bases; junction bases not matched to a gene: 4. In nucleotides, the CDR3 is TGCAGCGTTGCCCCTAGCGGGGCCTCCTACGAGCAGTACTTC. This sequence encodes CSVAPSGASYEQYF.

On this clonotype itself: This beta chain is a stray read from a library made for alpha chains; its abundance is not meaningful. The CDR3 bases are TGCAGCGCCAGCTTAGCGGGAGGGGGAATAGATGAGCAGTTCTTC. This codes for CSASLAGGGIDEQFF. The chain employs TRBV29-1 and TRBJ2-1, with TRBD2 identical over 11 bases. Germline loops: CDR1 SQVTM, CDR2 ANQGSEA. The ends lost 7 bases at V and 8 bases at J; junction bases unmatched: 13. The CDR3 loop spans 15 amino acids.

Many counts were recorded for this clonotype. Because this beta chain is a stray read in a library intended to capture alpha chains, its abundance should not be given much weight. The genes are TRBV19 and TRBJ2-7; D not resolved. V lost 0 bases and J lost 7, with 7 bases in between. Germline V gene data show CDR1 as LNHDA and CDR2 as SQIVND (reference sequence). The CDR3 loop spans 12 amino acids. The CDR3 DNA reads TGTGCCAGTAGTATAGACGTAGGAGAGCAGTACTTC. Its protein is CASSIDVGEQYF. The whole variable domain, remainder taken from reference TRBV19 and TRBJ2-7, is DGGITQSPKYLFRKEGQNVTLSCEQNLNHDAMYWYRQDPGQGLRLIYYSQIVNDFQKGDIAEGYSVSREKKESFPLTVTSAQKNPTAFYLCASSIDVGEQYFGPGTRLTVT.

As to this clonotype: Since it is a stray read in a library aimed at alpha chains, this beta chain has a size that is not meaningful. This chain joins TRBV5-1 and TRBJ2-7; 8 bases align to TRBD2. This CDR3 region has 15 residues. Germline V lookup: CDR1 SGHRS, CDR2 YFSETQ. V dropped 0 bases and J dropped 2; count of bases not matched to a gene: 4. CDR3 DNA: TGCGCCAGCAGCTTGGCTGGCGGGGGGACCTACGAGCAGTACTTC. This gives the protein CASSLAGGGTYEQYF. Combining the CDR3 with reference TRBV5-1 and TRBJ2-7 gives the whole variable domain KAGVTQTPRYLIKTRGQQVTLSCSPISGHRSVSWYQQTPGQGLQFLFEYFSETQRNKGNFPGRFSGRQFSNSRSEMNVSTLELGDSALYLCASSLAGGGTYEQYFGPGTRLTVT.

Regarding this clonotype: For a library built for alpha chains, this beta chain is a stray read; little rests on its size. V usage is TRBV12-3 or TRBV12-4 and J usage is TRBJ2-6; the D is unclear. The CDR3 contains 16 residues. V gave up 3 bases and J gave up 6 bases, with 15 bases separating them. The CDR3 protein is CASSFGLAPEANVLTF. The CDR3, as DNA: TGTGCCAGCAGTTTCGGATTGGCACCGGAGGCCAACGTCCTGACTTTC.